This TCR beta chain came from a study of blood T cells in healthy people across ages. The study's findings and limits: Older age coincided with a roughly linear decline in TCR beta diversity per million T cells. Since the PBMCs were unsorted, naive and antigen-experienced cells could not be conclusively compared.

Alongside a J-beta primer mix, a sample-barcoded 5' primer served in a second PCR lasting 7 to 11 cycles. Each cDNA molecule carried a tag from a template-switch adaptor that contained 12 random nucleotides. TCRdb re-called the 5' RACE reads through MiXCR, storing one row per CDR3 protein. The data contain about 970,000 distinct CDR3 sequences, roughly 50% of them seen just once; the ten biggest clones take up 20% to 25%. With respect to this clonotype: Its antigen is unknown.

The clonotype comes from an older woman in good health. Sequencing input: blood.

The CDR3 region is CSASKGTVYNEQFF. In DNA, the CDR3 is TGCAGTGCTAGTAAGGGGACAGTATACAATGAGCAGTTCTTC. The J gene is TRBJ2-1, the V gene TRBV20-1; 7 nucleotides match TRBD1. Germline CDR1 reads DFQATT; CDR2 reads SNEGSKA (reference sequence). V lost 3 bases and J lost 4; bases outside the gene matches: 6. The CDR3 is 14 amino acids.